One sample yielded the 18 T cell receptor beta chains listed below, sequenced in a study of blood T cells in healthy people across ages. The use of a sample-barcoded 5' primer and a J-beta primer mix characterized a second PCR of 7 to 11 cycles. TCRdb used MiXCR to reprocess the 5' RACE reads, holding one entry per CDR3 protein. The sample records 850,000 to 1,100,000 distinct CDR3 sequences, under 40% being singletons. Sequencing input: blood. These TCRs come from a man aged 18 to 29 in good health.

The chain employs TRBV10-3 and TRBJ2-6; D is unclear. Trimming took off 10 bases at V and 0 bases at J, with 4 bases between the two ends. The CDR3 consists of 12 residues. Germline CDR1 is ENHRY and CDR2 is SYGVKD. CDR3 residues: CATSSGANVLTF. The CDR3, as DNA: TGTGCCACCAGCTCTGGGGCCAACGTCCTGACTTTC.

This sequence joins TRBV29-1 and TRBJ1-1; a weak D match, TRBD1 (5 bases). V was trimmed by 7 bases and J by 1 base, leaving 28 bases between them. Germline lookup yields CDR1 SQVTM and CDR2 ANQGSEA. This CDR3 contains 18 residues. The CDR3 nucleotides are TGCAGCGCCCGAGGAGAAGGCATTACTCGCAGGGCGAACACTGAAGCTTTCTTT. This sequence encodes CSARGEGITRRANTEAFF.

The genes are TRBV2 and TRBJ2-4; 10 bases line up with TRBD1. V lost 5 bases and J lost 13; bases outside the gene matches: 17. The CDR3 sequence is 16 residues long. CDR1 and CDR2 from the germline V gene are SNHLY and FYNNEI. For the CDR3, the DNA is TGTGCCAGCAGTAACTCGGGACAGGGGACCTACAATGAGCAGTACTTC. As protein: CASSNSGQGTYNEQYF.

There are many counts of this clonotype. The chain links TRBV7-2 to TRBJ1-2; perhaps TRBD1 as D (5 bases). The CDR3 extends over 13 amino acids. Looked up from germline, CDR1 is SGHTA and CDR2 is FQGNSA. Trimming removed 5 bases at V and 4 bases at J, with 11 bases between. CDR3 in amino acids: CASSPSDSYGYTF. DNA for the CDR3: TGTGCCAGCAGCCCATCAGACAGCTATGGCTACACCTTC.

The chain employs TRBV9 and TRBJ2-3; the D is unclear. Per the germline V gene, CDR1 is SGDLS and CDR2 is YYNGEE. CDR3 length equals 15 residues. Deletions cut 2 bases from V and 0 bases from J, with 10 bases between. As DNA, the CDR3 is TGTGCCAGCAGCGTGCAGGATAGCAGCACAGATACGCAGTATTTT. Its translation is CASSVQDSSTDTQYF. The variable domain in full, with the rest retrieved from reference TRBV9 and TRBJ2-3, is DSGVTQTPKHLITATGQRVTLRCSPRSGDLSVYWYQQSLDQGLQFLIQYYNGEERAKGNILERFSAQQFPDLHSELNLSSLELGDSALYFCASSVQDSSTDTQYFGPGTRLTVL.

This clonotype has just a few counts. The CDR3 bases are TGCAGTGTTGCGGAGGCGGTGAGGGACACTGAAGCTTTCTTT. It translates to CSVAEAVRDTEAFF. This chain uses TRBV20-1 with TRBJ1-1; D is uncertain. In germline, CDR1 is DFQATT, CDR2 SNEGSKA (reference sequence). The CDR3 has 14 residues. Between the trimmed V and J ends, which lost 7 bases and 3 bases, there was a span of 18 bases.

The gene calls are TRBV20-1 and TRBJ2-5; D possibly matches TRBD1 or TRBD2 (5 bases each). The DNA matches TRBJ2-7 better at its end, which makes the J call doubtful. CDR1 is DFQATT and CDR2 is SNEGSKA in the germline V gene (reference sequence). This CDR3 is 13 amino acids long. The CDR3 reads CSARGDPEFEQYF. The DNA of the CDR3 is TGCAGTGCTAGAGGGGACCCCGAATTCGAGCAGTACTTC.

The gene calls are TRBV5-1 and TRBJ2-7; possibly TRBD2 for D (5 bases). There are 15 residues in the CDR3. Germline-derived CDR1 and CDR2 are SGHRS and YFSETQ. V lost 2 bases, J lost 4 bases, and 16 bases lay in between. CDR3 coding DNA: TGCGCCAGCAGCTTCGGTCAGTCTGGGGAGTACGAGCAGTACTTC. Its protein is CASSFGQSGEYEQYF.

V usage is TRBV4-3 and J usage is TRBJ2-5; D is perhaps TRBD1 (5 bases). TRBJ2-7 explains the end of the DNA better; the J call may be wrong. The germline V gene encodes CDR1 LGHNA and CDR2 YSLEER. The CDR3 covers 18 residues. CDR3 residues: CASSQDPSRTKALGEQYF. Written as DNA, the CDR3 is TGCGCCAGCAGCCAAGATCCATCCCGGACAAAGGCGTTGGGCGAGCAGTACTTC.

This clonotype was observed a few times. The genes are TRBV10-3 and TRBJ2-5, with a weak D call TRBD2 (5 bases). The V and J ends lost 0 bases and 4 bases respectively, with 12 bases between them. This CDR3 is 15 amino acids long. CDR1 ENHRY and CDR2 SYGVKD come from the germline V gene. The CDR3 DNA is TGTGCCATCAGTGAGTCCGGGGTACAAATAGAGACCCAGTACTTC. As protein: CAISESGVQIETQYF.

The genes are TRBV5-6 and TRBJ2-7; 7 bases fit TRBD1. J was trimmed by 3 bases and V by 5 bases; bases with no gene match: 8. CDR1 SGHDT and CDR2 YYEEEE come from the germline V gene. The CDR3 has 14 residues. CDR3 sequence reads: CASRRQGGFYEQYF. The CDR3, as DNA: TGTGCCAGCAGAAGACAGGGCGGATTCTACGAGCAGTACTTC.

The chain employs TRBV20-1 and TRBJ2-5; possible D gene TRBD2, 5 bases. Germline V gene sequence: CDR1 DFQATT, CDR2 SNEGSKA (reference sequence). V gave up 0 bases and J gave up 1 base, with 12 bases separating them. The CDR3 runs to 15 residues. For the CDR3, the DNA is TGCAGTGCTAGAGAAGGGAGCCTCCCCCAAGAGACCCAGTACTTC. This codes for CSAREGSLPQETQYF.

This chain connects TRBV7-2 to TRBJ1-5; TRBD1 might be the D (5 bases). Germline CDR1 reads SGHTA; CDR2 reads FQGNSA. V dropped 4 bases and J dropped 7 bases, with 14 bases sitting between them. The CDR3 has 14 amino acids. CDR3 nucleotides: TGTGCCAGCAGCTGGGGCAGAAAAGGCCAGCCCCAGCATTTT. Protein sequence: CASSWGRKGQPQHF. The full variable domain, its missing parts supplied by reference TRBV7-2 and TRBJ1-5, is GAGVSQSPSNKVTEKGKDVELRCDPISGHTALYWYRQSLGQGLEFLIYFQGNSAPDKSGLPSDRFSAERTGGSVSTLTIQRTQQEDSAVYLCASSWGRKGQPQHFGDGTRLSIL.

The rearrangement links TRBV12-3 or TRBV12-4 to TRBJ2-5; 8 bases align to TRBD2. The V gene end was trimmed by 7 bases and the J gene end by 4 bases; junction bases not matched to a gene: 14. The length of the CDR3 is 16 residues. CDR3 region: CASTLRDSGVGETQYF. CDR3 nucleotide sequence: TGTGCCAGCACCCTACGGGATAGCGGGGTTGGAGAGACCCAGTACTTC.

The chain combines TRBV27 with TRBJ1-5, with 7 bases fitting TRBD1. This CDR3 contains 16 residues. Germline CDR1 is MNHEY and CDR2 is SMNVEV (reference sequence). The J segment lost 3 bases and the V segment lost 6 bases, leaving 11 bases of the junction unmatched. The CDR3 is CASRAQGYSANQPQHF. The CDR3 DNA follows: TGTGCCAGCAGAGCACAGGGGTATTCCGCCAATCAGCCCCAGCATTTT.

The V call is TRBV20-1, the J call TRBJ1-2; 7 bases line up with TRBD1. With V trimmed by 5 bases and J by 0 bases, 6 bases remained unmatched. The germline gives CDR1 DFQATT, CDR2 SNEGSKA (reference sequence). The CDR3 runs 14 residues. CDR3 sequence reads: CSAFGTDTNYGYTF. CDR3 sequence (DNA): TGCAGTGCTTTTGGGACAGACACTAACTATGGCTACACCTTC.

This clonotype appeared a few times. V gene TRBV29-1 combines with J gene TRBJ1-2, with 7 positions matching TRBD1. The V and J ends lost 4 bases and 4 bases, in that order; junction bases with no gene match: 12. Per germline, CDR1 SQVTM and CDR2 ANQGSEA. The CDR3 is 15 residues long. CDR3 in amino acids: CSVGVRDSASYGYTF. The CDR3 nucleotides read TGCAGCGTTGGGGTCCGGGACAGCGCTTCCTATGGCTACACCTTC.

The chain employs TRBV10-3 and TRBJ2-1; weak D call: TRBD1 (6 bases). Trimming stripped 10 bases from V and 2 bases from J, with 18 bases between. This CDR3 contains 15 residues. Germline V gives CDR1 ENHRY, CDR2 SYGVKD. This CDR3 is CATQGLQGTYNEQFF. The CDR3 DNA follows: TGTGCCACGCAGGGTTTACAGGGAACCTACAATGAGCAGTTCTTC.